This T cell receptor beta chain derives from a study of early T cells in non-severe SARS-CoV-2 infection. Concerning this clonotype itself: This may come from a read error, since a much larger clone is one base off.

MiXCR, applied by TCRdb to the 5' RACE reads, yields one record per CDR3 protein. The top ten hold roughly 8% of the sample, which has tens of thousands of distinct CDR3 sequences, 8.5% to 10% seen once. This CDR3 spans 16 amino acids. CDR1 and CDR2 from the germline V gene are SGHRS and YFSETQ. This clonotype originated in an adult who was a healthcare worker with PCR-confirmed SARS-CoV-2 infection or an uninfected control (not recorded which). Source material: whole blood. The V call is TRBV5-1, the J call TRBJ2-1; 7 bases align to TRBD2. CDR3 in amino acids: CANSLGSGGHNNEQFF. CDR3 DNA sequence: TGCGCCAACAGCCTAGGTTCGGGAGGCCACAACAATGAGCAGTTCTTC. Full variable domain (remainder filled in from reference TRBV5-1 and TRBJ2-1): KAGVTQTPRYLIKTRGQQVTLSCSPISGHRSVSWYQQTPGQGLQFLFEYFSETQRNKGNFPGRFSGRQFSNSRSEMNVSTLELGDSALYLCANSLGSGGHNNEQFFGPGTRLTVL.